The 19 T cell receptor beta chains listed next were all sequenced from one sample in a study of Ad26.COV2.S vaccination and SARS-CoV-2 variants. Treatment in this sample: some 20 received Ad26.COV2.S at low or high dose, single or two shots; 5 received placebo; per-sample allocation not given. Day 63 after the first vaccine or placebo injection was the time point for sampling. Here immunoSEQ multiplex PCR was the method, and the copy in TCRdb shows in-frame clones only, minus some. Seen here are approximately 480,000 clones, around 85% observed once, and the top ten hold roughly 13%. This sample comprised peripheral blood, obtained in a trial of Ad26.COV2.S vaccine versus placebo. These receptors were obtained from a person between 18 and 59 years old who received the Ad26.COV2.S COVID-19 vaccine or a placebo.

This chain links TRBV28 with TRBJ2-7; D call uncertain. The CDR3 runs to 12 residues. V lost 3 bases to trimming and J lost 4 bases, with 7 bases between them. The germline gives CDR1 MDHEN, CDR2 SYDVKM. The CDR3 nucleotides are TGTGCCAGCAGTTTCTCGTGGTACGAGCAGTACTTC. It specifies CASSFSWYEQYF.

V and J are TRBV19 and TRBJ1-2; D call uncertain. This CDR3 comprises 13 residues. Trimming cost V 3 bases and J 7 bases, with 12 bases left between them. Germline V gene lookup returns CDR1 LNHDA and CDR2 SQIVND (reference sequence). The CDR3 protein is CASSMNGRGGYTF. Written as DNA, the CDR3 is TGTGCCAGTAGTATGAACGGGCGAGGTGGCTACACCTTC.

In its sample, this clone was seen once. The chain carries TRBV3-1 (or the pseudogene TRBV3-2) and TRBJ1-1; tentatively, D is TRBD1 (5 bases). This CDR3 comprises 17 residues. The ends were cut back, 1 base at V and 1 base at J, with 16 bases in the middle. Germline V gene lookup returns CDR1 LGHDT and CDR2 YNNKEL (reference sequence). Written as DNA, the CDR3 is TGTGCCAGCAGCCAAGGCCTGGGGACGACTGAGAACACTGAAGCTTTCTTT. Its translation: CASSQGLGTTENTEAFF.

The chain joins TRBV28 to TRBJ2-2, with no clear D. This CDR3 contains 13 residues. Germline V gene data show CDR1 as MDHEN and CDR2 as SYDVKM. The germline V and J ends were trimmed by 5 bases and 6 bases, with 10 bases remaining between them. This chain's CDR3 is CASSRSLAGELFF. The CDR3 region has the DNA TGTGCCAGCAGTCGAAGCCTAGCCGGGGAGCTGTTTTTT.

The chain joins TRBV7-2 to TRBJ1-5; D perhaps matches TRBD1 (6 bases). The V gene lost 4 bases and the J gene lost 4 bases, with 17 bases spanning the gap. This CDR3 has 16 amino acids. The germline gives CDR1 SGHTA, CDR2 FQGNSA. CDR3 sequence reads: CASSSGGAVGNQPQHF. CDR3 coding DNA: TGTGCCAGCAGCTCCGGGGGGGCAGTAGGGAATCAGCCCCAGCATTTT.

This clone was seen more than once but under ten times. The chain joins TRBV7-2 to TRBJ1-6; tentative D call: TRBD1 (5 bases). The CDR3 length is 11 residues. Between the trimmed V and J ends, which lost 4 bases and 13 bases, there was a span of 8 bases. From germline, CDR1 is SGHTA and CDR2 FQGNSA. The CDR3 loop reads CASSYPGPLHF. DNA for the CDR3: TGTGCCAGCAGCTACCCAGGGCCCCTCCACTTT.

The genes are TRBV3-1 (or the pseudogene TRBV3-2) and TRBJ1-1; D unresolved. V was shortened by 9 bases and J by 4 bases, with 6 bases between the two germline ends. CDR1 and CDR2 (germline): LGHDT, YNNKEL (reference sequence). The CDR3 is 10 amino acids. The CDR3 region is CARRITEAFF. The CDR3 DNA sequence: TGTGCCAGACGGATCACTGAAGCTTTCTTT.

This chain connects TRBV12-3 or TRBV12-4 to TRBJ2-1; D is unresolved. The CDR3 runs to 11 residues. Trimming removed 5 bases from V and 8 bases from J, with 7 bases in between. CDR3 in amino acids: CASSRVDEQFF. The CDR3 coding sequence is TGTGCCAGCAGTCGGGTGGATGAGCAGTTCTTC.

This chain connects TRBV28 to TRBJ2-7; D is possibly TRBD2 (6 bases). The V end was cut by 2 bases, the J end by 6 bases, with 20 bases between. Germline V gene sequence: CDR1 MDHEN, CDR2 SYDVKM. CDR3 length equals 16 residues. The CDR3 loop reads CASSLNTAGYSSEQYF. CDR3 nucleotide sequence: TGTGCCAGCAGTTTAAATACGGCGGGGTATTCTAGCGAGCAGTACTTC.

The J gene is TRBJ2-7, the V gene TRBV6-4; D is unresolved. The CDR3 has 11 residues. Germline CDR1 is MRHNA and CDR2 is SNTAGT. V was pared by 10 bases and J by 7 bases, with 14 bases between. Here the CDR3 reads CATSPPWEQYF. DNA for the CDR3: TGTGCCACTTCCCCCCCCTGGGAGCAGTACTTC.

The chain combines TRBV5-4 with TRBJ2-2, with D tentatively TRBD1 or TRBD2 (5 bases each). Germline V lookup: CDR1 SGHNT, CDR2 YYREEE (reference sequence). Trimming stripped 4 bases from V and 3 bases from J, with 16 bases between. The CDR3 runs 16 residues. Written as DNA, the CDR3 is TGTGCCAGCAGCATTGGGACGATCCGATACACCGGGGAGCTGTTTTTT. This encodes CASSIGTIRYTGELFF.

This clone was seen just once. V usage is TRBV14 and J usage is TRBJ1-2; 9 bases align to TRBD1. Germline V gives CDR1 SGHDN, CDR2 FVKESK. After removal of 0 bases from V and 4 bases from J, the junction contained 3 bases not matched to a gene. The CDR3 runs 15 residues. The CDR3 region is CASSQDRDRVYGYTF. In DNA form, the CDR3 reads TGTGCCAGCAGCCAAGACCGGGACAGGGTCTATGGCTACACCTTC.

The rearrangement uses TRBV19 and TRBJ2-1, with D maybe TRBD2 (6 bases). Trimming left V 6 bases short and J 10 bases short, with 22 bases between. The CDR3 totals 15 residues. CDR1 is LNHDA and CDR2 is SQIVND in the germline V gene (reference sequence). CDR3 bases: TGTGCCAGTAGAACCACAGCCGGGACGGAGGGGGAGCAGTTCTTC. Amino acids: CASRTTAGTEGEQFF.

The genes are TRBV5-1 and TRBJ1-2; D ambiguous. Trimming shortened V by 2 bases and J by 1 base, and 9 bases separated the two germline ends. The CDR3 is made up of 14 amino acids. Looked up from germline, CDR1 is SGHRS and CDR2 is YFSETQ. This CDR3 is CASSLGEFNYGYTF. CDR3 coding DNA: TGCGCCAGCAGCTTAGGAGAGTTTAACTATGGCTACACCTTC.

The J gene is TRBJ2-1, the V gene TRBV19, with D perhaps matching TRBD2 (6 bases). Per germline, CDR1 LNHDA and CDR2 SQIVND (reference sequence). The V end was cut by 7 bases, the J end by 3 bases, with 13 bases between. The CDR3 is 14 amino acids. The CDR3 bases are TGTGCCAGTACCCCCCCGGGACTCTACAATGAGCAGTTCTTC. Amino acids: CASTPPGLYNEQFF.

This sequence joins TRBV2 and TRBJ2-2; no clear D gene. With 2 bases removed from V and 6 bases from J, the gap between germline ends came to 10 bases. The CDR3 totals 14 residues. Germline V gene sequence: CDR1 SNHLY, CDR2 FYNNEI. CDR3 in amino acids: CASSEWVASGELFF. The CDR3 DNA sequence: TGTGCCAGCAGTGAATGGGTTGCATCCGGGGAGCTGTTTTTT.

This chain joins TRBV28 and TRBJ1-5; maybe TRBD1 (6 bases). From germline, CDR1 is MDHEN and CDR2 SYDVKM. Trimming stripped 4 bases from V and 7 bases from J, with 17 bases between. The CDR3 extends over 15 amino acids. CDR3 DNA: TGTGCCAGCAGTTCACCTACAGGGTTTACACAGCCCCAGCATTTT. This encodes CASSSPTGFTQPQHF.

This rearrangement joins TRBV7-2 to TRBJ2-1; D ambiguous. This CDR3 is built from 17 residues. From germline, CDR1 is SGHTA and CDR2 FQGNSA. Trimming cost V 0 bases and J 0 bases, with 12 bases left between them. Here the CDR3 reads CASSLALSASSYNEQFF. DNA for the CDR3: TGTGCCAGCAGCTTAGCGCTCTCTGCCTCCTCCTACAATGAGCAGTTCTTC.

The chain employs TRBV11-2 and TRBJ2-7; D remains ambiguous. Germline loops: CDR1 SGHAT, CDR2 FQNNGV. Trimming removed 2 bases from V and 7 bases from J, with 6 bases in between. CDR3 length: 11 amino acids. The CDR3 region is CASSLIREQYF. The CDR3 DNA reads as TGTGCCAGCAGCTTAATTCGGGAGCAGTACTTC.